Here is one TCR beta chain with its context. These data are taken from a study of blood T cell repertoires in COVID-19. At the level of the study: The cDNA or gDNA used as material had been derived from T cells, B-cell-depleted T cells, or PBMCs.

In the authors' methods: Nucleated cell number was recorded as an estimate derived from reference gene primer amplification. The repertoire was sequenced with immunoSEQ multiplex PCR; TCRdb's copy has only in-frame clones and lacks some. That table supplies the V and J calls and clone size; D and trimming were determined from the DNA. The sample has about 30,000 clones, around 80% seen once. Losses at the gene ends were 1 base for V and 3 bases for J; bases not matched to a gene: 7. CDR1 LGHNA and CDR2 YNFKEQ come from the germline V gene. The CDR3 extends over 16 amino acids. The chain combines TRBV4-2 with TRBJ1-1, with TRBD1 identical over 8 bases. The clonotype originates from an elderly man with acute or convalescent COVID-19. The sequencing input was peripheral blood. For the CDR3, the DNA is TGTGCCAGCAGCCAAGGCAGGGGGCAGGATGACACTGAAGCTTTCTTT. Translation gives CASSQGRGQDDTEAFF.